This TCR beta chain comes out of a study of graft-versus-host responses after intestinal transplantation. Across the whole study: Recipients obtained multivisceral, liver-intestinal, or isolated intestinal transplants. Every one of the recipients received anti-thymocyte globulin induction and afterwards took tacrolimus and steroids for approximately 3 years. Findings and caveats of the study: Some GvH clones appeared in ileal mucosa or blood before recipient bone marrow. Circulating GvH clones peaking coincided with falling HvG clones soon after transplant.

Profiling relied on immunoSEQ multiplex PCR, and the TCRdb table lists in-frame clones only, not all of them. The sample includes tens of thousands of clones, roughly 91% of them seen just once. Remarks on this clone: Its specificity is not known.

V was clipped by 4 bases and J by 3 bases; unmatched bases: 4. Germline-derived CDR1 and CDR2 are LNHDA and SQIVND (reference sequence). The CDR3 consists of 14 residues. The V call is TRBV19, the J call TRBJ2-3, with TRBD2 identical over 7 bases. The source was unstimulated CD8+ T cells sorted from spleen or lymph node cells, collected before intestinal transplant. The sequence came from a human donor who received an intestinal transplant. The CDR3 DNA is TGTGCCAGTAGTAATATGGGGGGGACAGATACGCAGTATTTT. Its translation is CASSNMGGTDTQYF.